This is a list of T cell receptor beta chains from one sample in a study of CD8 T cells in Susac syndrome. TCRdb reprocessed the immunoSEQ multiplex PCR reads with MiXCR, giving one entry per CDR3 protein. This table has about 80,000 distinct CDR3 sequences, 85% to 95% appearing once. Material: CD8+ T cells from PBMCs. The receptors stem from a human donor in good health. CDR3s include the opening cysteine and the closing phenylalanine or tryptophan. A D gene is named only where the DNA matches it firmly. Rows give clone size only sometimes, using once, few, many, or a class for an expanded clone.

j_call | v_call | d_call | clone_size | cdr3_aa | cdr3_nt
TRBJ1-2 | TRBV27 | TRBD1 | - | CASSLSQGLYGYTF | TGTGCCAGCAGTTTATCACAGGGGCTCTATGGCTACACCTTC
TRBJ1-1 | TRBV12-3/TRBV12-4 | TRBD1 | - | CASHRGTEAFF | TGTGCCAGCCACAGGGGCACTGAAGCTTTCTTT
TRBJ2-3 | TRBV12-3/TRBV12-4 | - | - | CASTWGWGTDTQYF | TGTGCCAGCACTTGGGGGTGGGGCACAGATACGCAGTATTTT
TRBJ1-2 | TRBV9 | TRBD1 | - | CASSVNPRGSLLNYGYTF | TGTGCCAGCAGCGTAAATCCCAGGGGGTCCCTCCTTAACTATGGCTACACCTTC
TRBJ2-5 | TRBV4-1 | - | - | CASSDIGGRQTQYF | TGCGCCAGCAGCGACATTGGGGGGAGGCAGACCCAGTACTTC
TRBJ2-1 | TRBV27 | TRBD1 | - | CASSRTGPTWDEQFF | TGTGCCAGCAGTCGGACAGGGCCTACTTGGGATGAGCAGTTCTTC
TRBJ2-1 | TRBV4-1 | - | - | CASSQSPTSYNEQFF | TGCGCCAGCAGCCAAAGCCCGACATCCTACAATGAGCAGTTCTTC
TRBJ1-6 | TRBV5-6 | - | - | CASSTLSISSNSPLHF | TGTGCCAGCAGCACGTTATCCATTTCGTCCAATTCACCCCTCCACTTT
TRBJ1-4 | TRBV6-1 | - | - | CASSERTLLTNEKLFF | TGTGCCAGCAGTGAAAGGACCCTGTTAACTAATGAAAAACTGTTTTTT
TRBJ1-5 | TRBV9 | - | - | CASSVVGQGKNQPQHF | TGTGCCAGCAGCGTAGTAGGCCAGGGGAAGAATCAGCCCCAGCATTTT
TRBJ2-7 | TRBV6-1 | TRBD1 | - | CASSEMAGGYEQYF | TGTGCCAGCAGTGAAATGGCAGGGGGCTACGAGCAGTACTTC
TRBJ2-3 | TRBV12-3/TRBV12-4 | TRBD2 | - | CASSNTSGRYTDTQYF | TGTGCCAGCAGTAATACTAGCGGGCGCTACACAGATACGCAGTATTTT
TRBJ2-7 | TRBV9 | - | - | CASSGTSSHEQYF | TGTGCCAGCAGCGGAACTAGTTCCCACGAGCAGTACTTC
TRBJ2-1 | TRBV9 | - | - | CASSVVPRGYNEQFF | TGTGCCAGCAGCGTAGTTCCCAGGGGCTACAATGAGCAGTTCTTC
TRBJ2-3 | TRBV7-6 | - | - | CASSSQDTQYF | TGTGCCAGCAGCTCCCAAGATACGCAGTATTTT
TRBJ2-2 | TRBV3-1 | TRBD2 | - | CASSQVRLAVTGELFF | TGTGCCAGCAGCCAAGTACGACTAGCGGTCACCGGGGAGCTGTTTTTT
TRBJ2-1 | TRBV4-1 | - | - | CASSQSGHEQFF | TGCGCCAGCAGCCAATCGGGTCATGAGCAGTTCTTC
TRBJ2-3 | TRBV6-8 | - | once | CASSYTQYF | TGTGCCAGCAGTTATACGCAGTATTTT
TRBJ2-5 | TRBV9 | - | - | CASSPVGQLEETQYF | TGTGCCAGCAGCCCAGTAGGCCAGCTGGAAGAGACCCAGTACTTC
TRBJ2-7 | TRBV5-1 | TRBD1 | - | CASSFGQGPAEQYF | TGCGCCAGCAGCTTTGGACAGGGACCCGCCGAGCAGTACTTC
TRBJ2-7 | TRBV7-9 | - | - | CASSLILTYEQYF | TGTGCCAGCAGCCTTATCTTGACCTACGAGCAGTACTTC
TRBJ1-2 | TRBV7-9 | - | - | CASSLPAGRDGYTF | TGTGCCAGCAGCTTACCGGCCGGCCGCGATGGCTACACCTTC
TRBJ2-1 | TRBV9 | - | - | CASSQSGLAYNEQFF | TGTGCCAGCAGCCAGAGCGGGCTTGCCTACAATGAGCAGTTCTTC
TRBJ2-5 | TRBV27 | TRBD1 | - | CASSLWSGQGALETQYF | TGTGCCAGCAGTTTATGGTCGGGACAGGGGGCTTTAGAGACCCAGTACTTC
TRBJ2-2 | TRBV4-1 | - | once | CASSQMFGTGELFF | TGCGCCAGCAGCCAAATGTTTGGCACCGGGGAGCTGTTTTTT
TRBJ2-5 | TRBV14 | TRBD1 | - | CASSQNGQGKETQYF | TGTGCCAGCAGCCAGAATGGACAGGGGAAGGAGACCCAGTACTTC
TRBJ1-2 | TRBV4-3 | - | - | CASSQARTADYGYTF | TGCGCCAGCAGCCAAGCCAGGACAGCAGACTATGGCTACACCTTC
TRBJ2-1 | TRBV3-1 | - | - | CASSQDDYSYNEQFF | TGTGCCAGCAGCCAAGATGACTACTCCTACAATGAGCAGTTCTTC
TRBJ2-7 | TRBV19 | TRBD2 | - | CASSIKIGTSGGNIYEQYF | TGTGCCAGTAGTATTAAAATTGGGACTAGCGGGGGGAATATCTACGAGCAGTACTTC
TRBJ2-1 | TRBV4-1 | - | - | CASSQEAWAQFF | TGCGCCAGCAGCCAAGAGGCTTGGGCGCAGTTCTTC
TRBJ1-1 | TRBV11-2 | - | - | CASSRGRPEAFF | TGTGCCAGCAGCAGGGGCCGCCCTGAAGCTTTCTTT
TRBJ1-1 | TRBV27 | - | once | CASNPAGSLNTEAFF | TGTGCCAGCAATCCGGCGGGCAGTCTGAACACTGAAGCTTTCTTT
TRBJ2-7 | TRBV27 | TRBD1 | - | CASGQGAAYEQYF | TGTGCCAGCGGACAGGGGGCCGCCTACGAGCAGTACTTC
TRBJ2-2 | TRBV20-1 | - | once | CSARPQDTGELFF | TGCAGTGCTAGGCCCCAGGATACCGGGGAGCTGTTTTTT
TRBJ1-2 | TRBV29-1 | - | - | CSVEALPPYGYTF | TGCAGCGTTGAAGCGCTTCCTCCTTATGGCTACACCTTC
TRBJ1-2 | TRBV20-1 | - | - | CSAIHRVVDYGYTF | TGCAGTGCTATTCACAGGGTGGTGGACTATGGCTACACCTTC
TRBJ2-7 | TRBV27 | - | - | CASREVSNYEQYF | TGTGCCAGCAGGGAGGTCAGCAACTACGAGCAGTACTTC
TRBJ2-7 | TRBV7-9 | TRBD1 | - | CASSYRDRVYEQYF | TGTGCCAGCAGCTACCGGGACAGGGTGTACGAGCAGTACTTC
TRBJ1-1 | TRBV24-1 | - | - | CATSSGGNTEAFF | TGTGCCACCAGTTCCGGCGGGAACACTGAAGCTTTCTTT
TRBJ2-2 | TRBV5-6 | - | - | CASTRDPNTGELFF | TGTGCCAGCACCCGAGACCCGAACACCGGGGAGCTGTTTTTT
TRBJ1-2 | TRBV9 | TRBD1 | - | CASRDRVSGYTF | TGTGCCAGCAGGGACAGGGTCAGTGGCTACACCTTC
TRBJ2-5 | TRBV5-1 | TRBD1 | - | CASSLFGQGTETQYF | TGCGCCAGCAGCTTGTTCGGACAGGGGACGGAGACCCAGTACTTC
TRBJ1-1 | TRBV29-1 | TRBD1 | - | CSAKGQGAAEAFF | TGCAGCGCCAAGGGGCAGGGGGCCGCTGAAGCTTTCTTT
TRBJ2-7 | TRBV27 | - | - | CASSALGYEQYF | TGTGCCAGCTCTGCCCTGGGCTACGAGCAGTACTTC
TRBJ2-1 | TRBV4-3 | TRBD2 | few | CASSQDGAGAYNEQFF | TGCGCCAGCAGCCAAGACGGAGCGGGGGCCTACAATGAGCAGTTCTTC
TRBJ1-5 | TRBV20-1 | - | - | CSARDWGSDNQPQHF | TGCAGTGCTAGAGATTGGGGGTCAGACAATCAGCCCCAGCATTTT
TRBJ2-5 | TRBV7-9 | TRBD2 | - | CASSPPLADQTQYF | TGTGCCAGCAGTCCTCCTCTAGCGGACCAGACCCAGTACTTC
TRBJ1-4 | TRBV2 | - | - | CASSGDKPTNEKLFF | TGTGCCAGCAGTGGGGACAAGCCAACTAATGAAAAACTGTTTTTT
TRBJ2-1 | TRBV19 | TRBD2 | - | CASSAGLAGYNEQFF | TGTGCCAGTAGTGCCGGACTAGCGGGATACAATGAGCAGTTCTTC
TRBJ1-2 | TRBV3-1 | - | - | CASSQRVNYGYTF | TGTGCCAGCAGCCAGAGGGTGAACTATGGCTACACCTTC
TRBJ2-2 | TRBV4-1 | - | - | CASSQPYREANTGELFF | TGCGCCAGCAGCCAACCGTACAGGGAGGCGAACACCGGGGAGCTGTTTTTT
TRBJ2-4 | TRBV5-4 | TRBD2 | - | CASSTAGGAKNIQYF | TGTGCCAGCAGCACCGCGGGGGGAGCCAAAAACATTCAGTACTTC
TRBJ1-1 | TRBV28 | TRBD1 | - | CASGPGQWNTEAFF | TGTGCCAGCGGTCCGGGACAGTGGAACACTGAAGCTTTCTTT
TRBJ2-7 | TRBV9 | TRBD2 | - | CASSIASGSSYEQYF | TGTGCCAGCAGCATCGCTAGCGGGAGTTCCTACGAGCAGTACTTC